This TCR beta chain was identified during a study of T-cell reconstitution after alpha-beta-depleted transplantation in children. The TCRbeta library incorporated unique molecular identifiers. Each CDR3 protein is one row after TCRdb ran MiXCR on the PCR reads. The sample has about 610,000 distinct CDR3 sequences; 8% to 11% are singletons. Looked up from germline, CDR1 is MNHEY and CDR2 is SVGEGT. This CDR3 comprises 17 residues. Trimming pared 4 bases from V and 0 bases from J, leaving 17 bases between. This chain connects TRBV6-2 or TRBV6-3 to TRBJ2-3; no clear D gene. This sequence was found in a human donor who donated a stem cell graft to a child with acute myeloid leukemia. Sequences were derived from PBMCs from the stem cell graft donor, sampled from the stem cell graft. CDR3 DNA sequence: TGTGCCAGCAGTTCGAGAGCCACCATACCTAGCACAGATACGCAGTATTTT. Translated: CASSSRATIPSTDTQYF.